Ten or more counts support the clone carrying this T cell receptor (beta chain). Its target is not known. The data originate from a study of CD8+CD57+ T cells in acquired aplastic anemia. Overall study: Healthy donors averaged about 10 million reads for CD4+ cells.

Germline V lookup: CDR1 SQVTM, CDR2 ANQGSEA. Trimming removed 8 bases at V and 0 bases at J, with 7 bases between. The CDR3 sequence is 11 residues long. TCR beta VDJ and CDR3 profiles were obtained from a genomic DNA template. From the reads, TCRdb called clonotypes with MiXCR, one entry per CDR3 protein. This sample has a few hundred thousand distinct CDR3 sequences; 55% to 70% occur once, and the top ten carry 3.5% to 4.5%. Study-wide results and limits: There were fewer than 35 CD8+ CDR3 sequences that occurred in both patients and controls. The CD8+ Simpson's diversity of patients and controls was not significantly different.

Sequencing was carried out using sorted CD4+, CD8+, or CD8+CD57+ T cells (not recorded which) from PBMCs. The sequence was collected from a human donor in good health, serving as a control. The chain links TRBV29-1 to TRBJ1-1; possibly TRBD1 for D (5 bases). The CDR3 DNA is TGCAGCCGCAGGGTGAACACTGAAGCTTTCTTT. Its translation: CSRRVNTEAFF.